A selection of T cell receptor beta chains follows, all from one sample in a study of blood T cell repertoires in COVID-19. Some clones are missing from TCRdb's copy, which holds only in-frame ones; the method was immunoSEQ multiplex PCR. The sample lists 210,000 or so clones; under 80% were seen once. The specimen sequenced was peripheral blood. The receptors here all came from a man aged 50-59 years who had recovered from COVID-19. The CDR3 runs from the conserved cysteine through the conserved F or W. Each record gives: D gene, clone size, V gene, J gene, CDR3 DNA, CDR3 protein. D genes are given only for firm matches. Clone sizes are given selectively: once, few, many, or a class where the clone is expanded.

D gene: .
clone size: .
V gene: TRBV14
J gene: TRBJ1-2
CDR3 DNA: TGTGCCAGCAGCCAAGTGCAGGGCTCCGGCTACACCTTC
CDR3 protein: CASSQVQGSGYTF

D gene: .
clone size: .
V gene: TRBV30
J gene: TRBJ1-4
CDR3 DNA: TGTGCCTGGAGTCCCCCTCCAACTAATGAAAAACTGTTTTTT
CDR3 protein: CAWSPPPTNEKLFF

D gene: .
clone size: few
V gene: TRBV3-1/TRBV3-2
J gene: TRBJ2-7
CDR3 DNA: TGTGCCAGCAGCAGGGCGGGGCTTTCCTACGAGCAGTACTTC
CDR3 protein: CASSRAGLSYEQYF

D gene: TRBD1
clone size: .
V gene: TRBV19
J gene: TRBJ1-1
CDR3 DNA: TGTGCCAGTAGTATGACAGGGACTGAAGCTTTCTTT
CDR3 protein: CASSMTGTEAFF

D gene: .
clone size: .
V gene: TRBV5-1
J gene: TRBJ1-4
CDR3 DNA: TGCGCCAGCAGCGTGGGACATCCCAATGAAAAACTGTTTTTT
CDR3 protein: CASSVGHPNEKLFF

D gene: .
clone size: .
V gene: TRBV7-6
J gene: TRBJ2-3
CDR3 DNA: TGTGCCAGCAGCTTAGGTCCTAGAGATACGCAGTATTTT
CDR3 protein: CASSLGPRDTQYF

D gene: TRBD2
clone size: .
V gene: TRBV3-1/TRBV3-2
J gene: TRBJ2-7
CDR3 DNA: TGTGCCAGCAGCCAAAGAGCGGGAGGGGACGAGCAGTACTTC
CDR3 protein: CASSQRAGGDEQYF

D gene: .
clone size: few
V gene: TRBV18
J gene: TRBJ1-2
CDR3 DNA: TGTGCCAGCTCACCATTCAGCAGGGCGGATGGCTACACCTTC
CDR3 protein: CASSPFSRADGYTF

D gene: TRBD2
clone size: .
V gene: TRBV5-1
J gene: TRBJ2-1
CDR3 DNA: TGCGCCAGCAGCTTGGCTGGGGGACTAGCGGGAGAACAGTTCTTC
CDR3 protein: CASSLAGGLAGEQFF

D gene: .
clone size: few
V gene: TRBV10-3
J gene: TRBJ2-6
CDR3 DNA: TGTGCCATCTGCCCGACAGCTCCCTCTGGTGCCAACGTCCTGACTTTC
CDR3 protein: CAICPTAPSGANVLTF

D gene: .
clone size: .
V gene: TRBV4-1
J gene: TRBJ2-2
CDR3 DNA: TGCGCCAGCAGCCAAGATTTGGAGCTGGTCACCGGGGAGCTGTTTTTT
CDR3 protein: CASSQDLELVTGELFF

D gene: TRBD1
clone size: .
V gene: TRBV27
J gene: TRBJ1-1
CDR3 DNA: TGTGCCAGCAGTCGACAGGGGTCGAACACTGAAGCTTTCTTT
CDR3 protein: CASSRQGSNTEAFF

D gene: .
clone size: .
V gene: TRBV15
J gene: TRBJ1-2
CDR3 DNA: TGTGCCACCAGCAGAGATAGGCCCAGGGGTGGCGGCTACACCTTC
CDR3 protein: CATSRDRPRGGGYTF

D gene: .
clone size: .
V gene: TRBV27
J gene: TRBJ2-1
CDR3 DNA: TGTGCCAGCAGAAAATCTTACAATGAGCAGTTCTTC
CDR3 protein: CASRKSYNEQFF

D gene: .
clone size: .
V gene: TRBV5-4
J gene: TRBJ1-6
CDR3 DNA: TGTGCCAGCAGCCCTACAGGGTACCAGGGTTCACCCCTCCACTTT
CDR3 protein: CASSPTGYQGSPLHF

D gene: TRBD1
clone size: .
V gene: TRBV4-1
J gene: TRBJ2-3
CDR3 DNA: TGCGCCAGCAGCGTCTGGATGGACAGGGGCACAGATACGCAGTATTTT
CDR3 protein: CASSVWMDRGTDTQYF

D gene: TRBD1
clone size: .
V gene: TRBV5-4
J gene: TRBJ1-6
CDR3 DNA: TGTGCCAGCAGCCTGCAGGGGGTGAATTCACCCCTCCACTTT
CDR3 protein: CASSLQGVNSPLHF

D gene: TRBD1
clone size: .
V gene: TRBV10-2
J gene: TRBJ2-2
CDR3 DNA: TGCGCCAGTGGACAGGGGTGGATCGGGGAGCTGTTTTTT
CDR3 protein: CASGQGWIGELFF

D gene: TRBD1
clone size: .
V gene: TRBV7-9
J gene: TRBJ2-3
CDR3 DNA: TGTGCCAGCAGCCTAAGGGACAGGACAACAGATACGCAGTATTTT
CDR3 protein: CASSLRDRTTDTQYF

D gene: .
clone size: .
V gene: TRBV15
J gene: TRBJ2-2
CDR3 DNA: TGTGCCACCAGCAGAGATCTTAACACCGGGGAGCTGTTTTTT
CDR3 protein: CATSRDLNTGELFF

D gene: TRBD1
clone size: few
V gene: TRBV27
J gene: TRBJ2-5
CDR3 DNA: TGTGCCAGCACCACGACAGGGTCCGGGACCCAGTACTTC
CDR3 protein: CASTTTGSGTQYF

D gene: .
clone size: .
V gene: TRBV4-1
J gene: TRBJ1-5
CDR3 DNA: TGCGCCAGCAGCCGGGACATAGGGTCGGGCCAGCCCCAGCATTTT
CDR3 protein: CASSRDIGSGQPQHF

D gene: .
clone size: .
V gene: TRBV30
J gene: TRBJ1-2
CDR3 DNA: TGTGCCAGAGAATTGGGGCGGCTTCATGGCTACACCTTC
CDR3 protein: CARELGRLHGYTF

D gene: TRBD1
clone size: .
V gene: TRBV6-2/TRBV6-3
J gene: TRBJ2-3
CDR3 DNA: TGTGCCAGCAGTTACATCACAGGGGCAGATACGCAGTATTTT
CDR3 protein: CASSYITGADTQYF

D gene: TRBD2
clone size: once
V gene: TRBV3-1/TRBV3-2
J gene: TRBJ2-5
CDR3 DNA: TGTGCCAGCAGCCAAGTCGGGCTAGCGGGGGCCCAAGAGACCCAGTACTTC
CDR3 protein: CASSQVGLAGAQETQYF

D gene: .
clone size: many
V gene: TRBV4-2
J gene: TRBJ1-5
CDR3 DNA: TGTGCCAGCAGCCAAGATCTCCTTCAGCCCCAGCATTTT
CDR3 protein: CASSQDLLQPQHF

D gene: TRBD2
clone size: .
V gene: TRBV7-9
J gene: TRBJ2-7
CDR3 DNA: TGTGCCAGCAGCCGAGGGTCTAGCGGAAGCTCCTACGAGCAGTACTTC
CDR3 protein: CASSRGSSGSSYEQYF

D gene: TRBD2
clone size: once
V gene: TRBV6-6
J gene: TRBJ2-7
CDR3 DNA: TGTGCCAGCAGTTACTCAACCAGCGGGGATAACGAGCAGTACTTC
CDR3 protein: CASSYSTSGDNEQYF

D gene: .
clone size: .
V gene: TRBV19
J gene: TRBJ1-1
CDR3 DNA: TGTGCCAGTAGTCCGAATTGGCAAGGGGGGGCAAACACTGAAGCTTTCTTT
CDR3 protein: CASSPNWQGGANTEAFF

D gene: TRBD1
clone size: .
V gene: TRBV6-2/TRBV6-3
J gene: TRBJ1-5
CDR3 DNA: TGTGCCAGCAGTTTGGGACAGCACAATCAGCCCCAGCATTTT
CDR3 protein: CASSLGQHNQPQHF

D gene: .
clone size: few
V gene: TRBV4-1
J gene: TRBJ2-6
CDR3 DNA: TGCGCCAGCAGCCCCAGGGTCTCCGGGGCCAACGTCCTGACTTTC
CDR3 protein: CASSPRVSGANVLTF

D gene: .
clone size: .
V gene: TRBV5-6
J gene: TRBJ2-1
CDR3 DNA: TGTGCCAGCGCTGGGCAGCCACCCAATGAGCAGTTCTTC
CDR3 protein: CASAGQPPNEQFF

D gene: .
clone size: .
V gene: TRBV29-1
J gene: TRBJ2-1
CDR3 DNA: TGCAGCGTTGACGGTCTAGCGAACAATGAGCAGTTCTTC
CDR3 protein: CSVDGLANNEQFF

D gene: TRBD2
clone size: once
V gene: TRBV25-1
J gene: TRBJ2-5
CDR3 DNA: TGTGCCAGCAGTGACCGTAGCGGGAGGGCCGTAGAGACCCAGTACTTC
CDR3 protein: CASSDRSGRAVETQYF

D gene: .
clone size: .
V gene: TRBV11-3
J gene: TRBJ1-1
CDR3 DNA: TGTGCCAGCAGCTTGGACAGAAACACTGAAGCTTTCTTT
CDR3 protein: CASSLDRNTEAFF

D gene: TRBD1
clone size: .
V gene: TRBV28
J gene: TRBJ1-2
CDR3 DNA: TGTGCCAGCAGGGGGGGGACAGGGGGTCTATCTGGCTACACCTTC
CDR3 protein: CASRGGTGGLSGYTF

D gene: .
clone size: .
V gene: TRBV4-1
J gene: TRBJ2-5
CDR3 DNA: TGCGCCAGCAGCCAAGAAAAAGGGACACGAATGGAGACCCAGTACTTC
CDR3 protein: CASSQEKGTRMETQYF

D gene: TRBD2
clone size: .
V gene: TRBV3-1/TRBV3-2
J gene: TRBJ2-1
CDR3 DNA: TGTGCCAGCAGCCTCAGCGGGAGTGGGTACAATGAGCAGTTCTTC
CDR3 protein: CASSLSGSGYNEQFF

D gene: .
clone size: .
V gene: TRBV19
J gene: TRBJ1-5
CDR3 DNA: TGTGCCAGTAGTATAGTGGAGGGATCAAGCAATCAGCCCCAGCATTTT
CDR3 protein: CASSIVEGSSNQPQHF

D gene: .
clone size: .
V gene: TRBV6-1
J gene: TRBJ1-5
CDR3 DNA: TGTGCCAGCAGTGAAGCGGCAGGGGTGGCCTGGGAGCCCCAGCATTTT
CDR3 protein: CASSEAAGVAWEPQHF

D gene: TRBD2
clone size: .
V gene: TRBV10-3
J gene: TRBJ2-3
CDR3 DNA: TGTGCCATCAGTGGGCCGGCGGGAGTCTCTTCGACAGATACGCAGTATTTT
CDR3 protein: CAISGPAGVSSTDTQYF

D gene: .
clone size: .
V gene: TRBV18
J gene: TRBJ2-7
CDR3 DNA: TGTGCCAGCTCACCTAACGGTCTCTCCTACGAGCAGTACTTC
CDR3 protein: CASSPNGLSYEQYF

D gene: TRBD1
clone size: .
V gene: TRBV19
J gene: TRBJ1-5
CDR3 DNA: TGTGCCAGTTCGGGGACAGGGGGCAATCAGCCCCAGCATTTT
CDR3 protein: CASSGTGGNQPQHF

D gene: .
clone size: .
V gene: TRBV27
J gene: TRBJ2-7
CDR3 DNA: TGTGCCAGCAGCAAAACCGGGACTTCCTACGAGCAGTACTTC
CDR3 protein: CASSKTGTSYEQYF

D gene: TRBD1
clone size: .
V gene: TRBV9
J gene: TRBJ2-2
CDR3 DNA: TGTGCCAGCAGCGTAGAAAGGGGGCTTAACACCGGGGAGCTGTTTTTT
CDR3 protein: CASSVERGLNTGELFF

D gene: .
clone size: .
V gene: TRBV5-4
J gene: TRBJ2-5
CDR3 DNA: TGTGCCAGCAGCTTGGATGGAGAACCGACTCGGTACTTC
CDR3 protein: CASSLDGEPTRYF

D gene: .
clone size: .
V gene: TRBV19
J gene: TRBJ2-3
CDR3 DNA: TGTGCCAGTAGTCTGTACAGTGCAACTAGCACAGATACGCAGTATTTT
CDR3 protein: CASSLYSATSTDTQYF

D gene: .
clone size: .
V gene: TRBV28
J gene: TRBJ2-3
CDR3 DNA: TGTGCCAGCAGCCAGGTGGGGAGACCAGATACGCAGTATTTT
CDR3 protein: CASSQVGRPDTQYF

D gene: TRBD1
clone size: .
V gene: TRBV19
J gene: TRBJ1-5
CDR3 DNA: TGTGCCACTTCAGGGACAGGGATAAGTAATCAGCCCCAGCATTTT
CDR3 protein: CATSGTGISNQPQHF

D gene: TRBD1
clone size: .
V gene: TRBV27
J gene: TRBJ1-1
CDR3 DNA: TGTGCCAGCAGACCATTGACAGGGAGTGGTACTGAAGCTTTCTTT
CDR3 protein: CASRPLTGSGTEAFF

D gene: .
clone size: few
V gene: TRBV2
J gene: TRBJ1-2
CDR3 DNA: TGTGCCAGCAGTGCGAGAGGGTATGGCTACACCTTC
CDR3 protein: CASSARGYGYTF

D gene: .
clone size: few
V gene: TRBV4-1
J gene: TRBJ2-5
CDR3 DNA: TGCGCCAGCAGCCAAGGTTCCGGCGGTTCGTCTACCCAGTACTTC
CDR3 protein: CASSQGSGGSSTQYF

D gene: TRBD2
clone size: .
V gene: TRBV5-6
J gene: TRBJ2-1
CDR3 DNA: TGTGCCAGCAGCTTGGCCCCTAGCGGGAGCTTTTACAATGAGCAGTTCTTC
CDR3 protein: CASSLAPSGSFYNEQFF